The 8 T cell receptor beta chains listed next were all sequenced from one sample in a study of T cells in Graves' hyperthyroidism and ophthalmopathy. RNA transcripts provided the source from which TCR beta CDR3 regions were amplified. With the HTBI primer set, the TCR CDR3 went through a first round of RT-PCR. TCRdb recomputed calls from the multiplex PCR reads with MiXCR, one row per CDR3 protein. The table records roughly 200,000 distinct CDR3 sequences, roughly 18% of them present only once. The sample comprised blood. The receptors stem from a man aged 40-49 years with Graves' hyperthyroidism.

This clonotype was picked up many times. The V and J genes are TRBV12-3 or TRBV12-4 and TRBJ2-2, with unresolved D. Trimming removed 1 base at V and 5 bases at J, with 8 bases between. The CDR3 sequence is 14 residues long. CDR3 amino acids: CASSLEGSTGELFF. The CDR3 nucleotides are TGTGCCAGCAGTTTAGAGGGTTCAACCGGGGAGCTGTTTTTT.

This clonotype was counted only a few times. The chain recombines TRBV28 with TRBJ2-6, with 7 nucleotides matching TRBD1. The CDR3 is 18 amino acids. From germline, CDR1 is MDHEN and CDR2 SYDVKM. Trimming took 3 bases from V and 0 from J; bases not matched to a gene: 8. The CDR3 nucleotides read TGTGCCAGCAGTTTTGATCGGACAGGCCTCTCTGGGGCCAACGTCCTGACTTTC. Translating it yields CASSFDRTGLSGANVLTF.

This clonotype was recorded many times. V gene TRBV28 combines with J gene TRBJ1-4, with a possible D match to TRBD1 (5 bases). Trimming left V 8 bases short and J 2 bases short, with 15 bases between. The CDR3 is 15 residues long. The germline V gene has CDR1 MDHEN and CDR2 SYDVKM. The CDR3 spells CASVGPEGTNEKLFF. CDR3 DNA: TGTGCCAGCGTCGGCCCGGAGGGGACTAATGAAAAACTGTTTTTT.

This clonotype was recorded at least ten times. CDR3 sequence (DNA): TGTGCCAGCAGTTACAGTCTGGACTATGGCTACACCTTC. Its protein is CASSYSLDYGYTF. This chain uses TRBV6-2 or TRBV6-3 with TRBJ1-2; no reliable D call. CDR1 and CDR2 from the germline V gene are MNHEY and SVGEGT. The CDR3 has 13 residues. V lost 2 bases to trimming and J lost 3 bases, with 7 bases between them.

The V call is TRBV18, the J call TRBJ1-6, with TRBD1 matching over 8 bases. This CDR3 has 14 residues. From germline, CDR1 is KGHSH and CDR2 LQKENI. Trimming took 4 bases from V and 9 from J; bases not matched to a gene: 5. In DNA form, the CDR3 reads TGTGCCAGCTCACGGACAGGGAGGGGTTCACCCCTCCACTTT. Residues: CASSRTGRGSPLHF.

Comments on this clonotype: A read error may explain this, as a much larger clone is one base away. The CDR3 here is CASSLYPTGEAFF. In nucleotides, the CDR3 is TGTGCCAGCAGTTTATACCCCACCGGAGAAGCTTTCTTT. The V and J genes are TRBV27 and TRBJ1-1; no reliable D call. V was clipped by 1 base and J by 8 bases, with 11 bases between them. The germline CDR1 and CDR2 sequences are MNHEY and SMNVEV (reference sequence). This CDR3 region has 13 residues.

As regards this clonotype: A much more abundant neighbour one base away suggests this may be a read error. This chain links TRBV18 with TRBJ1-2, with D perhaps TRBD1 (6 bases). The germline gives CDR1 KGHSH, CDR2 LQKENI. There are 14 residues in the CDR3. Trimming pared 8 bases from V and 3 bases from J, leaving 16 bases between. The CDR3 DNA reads TGTGCCAGCCTCATTCTACAGGGCGACTATGGCTACACCTTC. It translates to CASLILQGDYGYTF.

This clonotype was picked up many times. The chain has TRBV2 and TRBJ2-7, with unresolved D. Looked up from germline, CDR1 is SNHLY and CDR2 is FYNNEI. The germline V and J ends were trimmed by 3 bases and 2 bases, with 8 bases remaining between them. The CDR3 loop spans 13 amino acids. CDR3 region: CASSEVETYEQYF. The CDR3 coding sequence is TGTGCCAGCAGTGAGGTGGAAACCTACGAGCAGTACTTC.